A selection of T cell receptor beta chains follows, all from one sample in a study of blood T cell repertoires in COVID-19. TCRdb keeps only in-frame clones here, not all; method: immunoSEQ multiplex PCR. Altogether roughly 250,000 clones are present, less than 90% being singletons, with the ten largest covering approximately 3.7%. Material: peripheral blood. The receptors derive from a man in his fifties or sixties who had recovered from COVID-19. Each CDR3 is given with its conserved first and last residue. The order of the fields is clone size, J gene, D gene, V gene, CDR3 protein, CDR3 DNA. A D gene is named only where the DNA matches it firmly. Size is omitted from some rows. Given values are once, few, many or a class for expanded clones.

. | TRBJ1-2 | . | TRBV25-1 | CASQNWGGTGNYGYTF | TGTGCCAGCCAGAACTGGGGCGGTACAGGGAACTATGGCTACACCTTC
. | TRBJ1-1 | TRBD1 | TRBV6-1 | CASSEQGENTEAFF | TGTGCCAGCAGTGAACAGGGGGAGAACACTGAAGCTTTCTTT
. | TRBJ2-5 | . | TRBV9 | CASSVGQGSRNQETQYF | TGTGCCAGCAGCGTCGGCCAGGGGTCGAGAAACCAAGAGACCCAGTACTTC
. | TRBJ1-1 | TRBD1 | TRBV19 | CKSDPGTGGVGGIRAEAFF | TGTAAAAGTGATCCCGGGACAGGGGGCGTTGGAGGAATCCGGGCTGAAGCTTTCTTT
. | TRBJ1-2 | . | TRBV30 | CAWSLGSYGYTF | TGTGCCTGGAGCCTAGGCAGCTATGGCTACACCTTC
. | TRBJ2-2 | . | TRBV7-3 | CASSLNMIGELFF | TGTGCCAGCAGCTTAAACATGATCGGGGAGCTGTTTTTT
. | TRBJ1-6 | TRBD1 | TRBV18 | CASSPPGQAYSPLHF | TGTGCCAGCTCACCACCGGGACAGGCCTATTCACCCCTCCACTTT
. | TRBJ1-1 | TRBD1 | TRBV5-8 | CASSLGGLSNTEAFF | TGTGCCAGCAGCTTAGGGGGCCTGTCGAACACTGAAGCTTTCTTT
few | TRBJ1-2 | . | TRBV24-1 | CATSLTGWYGYTF | TGTGCCACCAGCCTTACAGGGTGGTATGGCTACACCTTC
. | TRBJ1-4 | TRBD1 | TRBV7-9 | CASSSRRGQGLEKLFF | TGTGCCAGCAGCTCCCGCCGGGGACAGGGATTAGAAAAACTGTTTTTT
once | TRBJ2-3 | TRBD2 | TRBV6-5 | CAARTSGSTDTQYF | TGTGCCGCGCGAACTAGCGGCAGCACAGATACGCAGTATTTT
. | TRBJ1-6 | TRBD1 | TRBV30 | CAWDRDRGRKRNSPLHF | TGTGCCTGGGACCGGGACAGGGGGCGTAAAAGGAATTCACCCCTCCACTTT
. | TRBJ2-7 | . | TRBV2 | CASSSRGGSYEQYF | TGTGCCAGCAGTTCGCGGGGCGGGTCCTACGAGCAGTACTTC
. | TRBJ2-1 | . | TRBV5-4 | CASFQTGRVEVGEQFF | TGTGCCAGCTTTCAAACCGGCAGGGTTGAGGTAGGTGAGCAGTTCTTC
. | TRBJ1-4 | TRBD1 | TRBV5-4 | CASSFDRGFEKLFF | TGTGCCAGCAGCTTTGACAGGGGGTTCGAAAAACTGTTTTTT
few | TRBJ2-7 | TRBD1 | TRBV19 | CASSGPGQGAPEQYF | TGTGCCAGTAGTGGTCCGGGACAGGGAGCCCCCGAGCAGTACTTC
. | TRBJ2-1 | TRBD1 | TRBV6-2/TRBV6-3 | CASSYAPGDRGTYNEQFF | TGTGCCAGCAGTTACGCACCCGGGGACAGGGGAACTTACAATGAGCAGTTCTTC
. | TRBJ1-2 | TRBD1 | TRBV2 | CASSEWQGAGYGYTF | TGTGCCAGCAGTGAATGGCAGGGGGCGGGCTATGGCTACACCTTC
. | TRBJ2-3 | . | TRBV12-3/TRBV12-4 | CASSLGDTQYF | TGTGCCAGCTCCCTAGGCGATACGCAGTATTTT
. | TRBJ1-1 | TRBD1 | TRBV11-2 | CASSFGQGATNTEAFF | TGTGCCAGCAGCTTCGGACAGGGGGCTACGAACACTGAAGCTTTCTTT
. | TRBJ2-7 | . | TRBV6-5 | CASSTPGGYEQYF | TGTGCCAGCTCCACGCCCGGCGGCTACGAGCAGTACTTC
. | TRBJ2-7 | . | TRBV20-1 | CSASDGRGEQYF | TGCAGTGCTAGTGACGGCAGGGGCGAGCAGTACTTC
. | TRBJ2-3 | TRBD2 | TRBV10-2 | CASSESSGGSDTQYF | TGCGCCAGCAGTGAGTCTAGCGGGGGCTCAGATACGCAGTATTTT
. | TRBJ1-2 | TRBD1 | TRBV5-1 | CASSTDRGPGYGYTF | TGCGCCAGCAGCACGGACAGGGGTCCGGGTTACGGCTACACCTTC
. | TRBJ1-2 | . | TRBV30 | CAYSVNYGYTF | TGTGCCTATAGCGTCAACTATGGCTACACCTTC
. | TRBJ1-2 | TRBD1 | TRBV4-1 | CASSQVGTGVYGYTF | TGCGCCAGCAGCCAAGTTGGGACAGGGGTCTATGGCTACACCTTC
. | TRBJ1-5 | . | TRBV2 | CASSNTGSSNQPQHF | TGTGCCAGCAGTAATACAGGGAGTAGCAATCAGCCCCAGCATTTT
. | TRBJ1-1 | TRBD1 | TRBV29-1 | CSVPGDRKNTEAFF | TGCAGCGTTCCAGGGGACAGGAAGAACACTGAAGCTTTCTTT
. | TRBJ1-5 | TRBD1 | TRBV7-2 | CASRPGGNQPQHF | TGTGCCAGCAGACCAGGGGGGAATCAGCCCCAGCATTTT
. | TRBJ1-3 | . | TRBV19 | CASSIEQGNTIYF | TGTGCCAGTAGTATCGAACAGGGAAACACCATATATTTT
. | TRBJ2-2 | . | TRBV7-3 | CASSLSTTNTGELFF | TGTGCCAGCAGCTTAAGCACAACCAACACCGGGGAGCTGTTTTTT
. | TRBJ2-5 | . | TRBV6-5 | CASKRGVGTQYF | TGTGCCAGCAAACGAGGTGTTGGGACCCAGTACTTC
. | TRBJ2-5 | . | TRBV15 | CATSRPDKGVRQETQYF | TGTGCCACCAGCAGACCGGACAAGGGCGTCCGCCAAGAGACCCAGTACTTC
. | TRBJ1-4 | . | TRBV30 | CAWSAPTLATNEKLFF | TGTGCCTGGAGTGCGCCCACCTTGGCCACTAATGAAAAACTGTTTTTT
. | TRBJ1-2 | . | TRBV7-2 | CASSFGVNYGYTF | TGTGCCAGCAGCTTCGGGGTAAACTATGGCTACACCTTC
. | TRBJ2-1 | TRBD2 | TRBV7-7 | CASSSIAGGPDEQFF | TGTGCTAGCAGCTCAATAGCGGGGGGGCCCGATGAGCAGTTCTTC
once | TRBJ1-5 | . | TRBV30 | CAWSGGRDQPQHF | TGTGCCTGGAGCGGCGGTCGGGATCAGCCCCAGCATTTT
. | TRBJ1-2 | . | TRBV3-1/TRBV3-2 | CASSHLRNNYGYTF | TGTGCCAGCAGCCACTTGAGAAACAACTATGGCTACACCTTC
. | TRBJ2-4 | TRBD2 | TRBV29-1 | CSVSREGRNIQYF | TGCAGCGTTTCTAGGGAGGGCCGAAACATTCAGTACTTC
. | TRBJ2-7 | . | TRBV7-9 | CASSLGGGYEQYF | TGTGCCAGCAGCTTAGGAGGGGGCTACGAGCAGTACTTC
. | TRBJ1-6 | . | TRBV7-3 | CASSLTGANYNSPLHF | TGTGCCAGCAGCTTAACGGGGGCAAACTATAATTCACCCCTCCACTTT
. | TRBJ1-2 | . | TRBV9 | CASSVGSGEGYTF | TGTGCCAGCAGCGTAGGGTCAGGGGAAGGCTACACCTTC
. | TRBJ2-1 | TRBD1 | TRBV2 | CASRPQGAVGNEQFF | TGTGCCAGCAGGCCGCAGGGGGCGGTGGGGAATGAGCAGTTCTTC
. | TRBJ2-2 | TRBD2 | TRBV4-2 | CASSQDRLAGGFPGELFF | TGTGCCAGCAGCCAAGATCGGCTAGCGGGGGGGTTCCCCGGGGAGCTGTTTTTT
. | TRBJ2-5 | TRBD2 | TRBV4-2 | CASSPQRGGGETQYF | TGTGCCAGCAGCCCCCAGCGGGGGGGTGGGGAGACCCAGTACTTC
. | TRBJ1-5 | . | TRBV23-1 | CASSHVWGHQPQHF | TGCGCCAGCAGTCACGTCTGGGGGCATCAGCCCCAGCATTTT
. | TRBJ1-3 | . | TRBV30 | CAWSVRLSAGRGNTIYF | TGTGCCTGGAGTGTAAGACTGAGCGCGGGTCGTGGAAACACCATATATTTT
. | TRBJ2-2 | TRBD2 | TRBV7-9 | CASSLGTSGNTGELFF | TGTGCCAGCAGCTTAGGGACTAGCGGAAACACCGGGGAGCTGTTTTTT
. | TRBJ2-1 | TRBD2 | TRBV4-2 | CASSQGLTSGRYNEQFF | TGTGCCAGCAGCCAAGGTTTGACTAGCGGGCGTTACAATGAGCAGTTCTTC
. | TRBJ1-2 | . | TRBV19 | CASRARDNGYTF | TGTGCCAGTAGAGCCAGGGATAACGGCTACACCTTC
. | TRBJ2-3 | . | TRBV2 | CASRYLLAQYTDTQYF | TGTGCCAGCAGATATCTCCTAGCGCAGTACACAGATACGCAGTATTTT
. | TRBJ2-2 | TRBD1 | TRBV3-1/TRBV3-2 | CASSQGTVSTGELFF | TGTGCCAGCAGCCAGGGGACAGTGAGCACCGGGGAGCTGTTTTTT
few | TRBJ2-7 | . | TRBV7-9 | CASSYWTDHYEQYF | TGTGCCAGCAGCTATTGGACAGACCACTACGAGCAGTACTTC
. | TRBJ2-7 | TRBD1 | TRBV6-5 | CASSPRGYEQYF | TGTGCCAGCAGTCCCAGGGGGTACGAGCAGTACTTC
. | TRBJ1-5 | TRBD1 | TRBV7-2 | CASSPGTGGQPQHF | TGTGCCAGCAGCCCCGGGACAGGGGGCCAGCCCCAGCATTTT
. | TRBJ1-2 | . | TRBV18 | CASSPTTGPGKNYGYTF | TGTGCCAGCTCACCAACGACAGGCCCAGGAAAGAACTATGGCTACACCTTC
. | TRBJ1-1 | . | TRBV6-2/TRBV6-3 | CASSYAVYREAFF | TGTGCCAGCAGTTACGCGGTTTACCGTGAAGCTTTCTTT
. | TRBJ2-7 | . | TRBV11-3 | CASSLGGGHYEQYF | TGTGCCAGCAGCTTAGGGGGGGGGCACTACGAGCAGTACTTC
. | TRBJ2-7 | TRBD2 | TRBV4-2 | CASSQGLAGTYEQYF | TGTGCCAGCAGCCAAGGACTAGCGGGCACCTACGAGCAGTACTTC
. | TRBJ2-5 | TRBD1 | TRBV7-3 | CASSPRGLVQETQYF | TGTGCCAGCAGCCCTAGGGGGCTAGTCCAAGAGACCCAGTACTTC